This T cell receptor beta chain stems from a study of blood T cell repertoires in COVID-19. Study context: The cDNA or gDNA used as material had been derived from T cells, B-cell-depleted T cells, or PBMCs.

This CDR3 is built from 15 residues. Looked up from germline, CDR1 is SEHNR and CDR2 is FQNEAQ (reference sequence). V lost 5 bases and J lost 5, with 15 bases in between. Original handling: Estimated nucleated cell counts came from reference gene primer amplification. Only in-frame clones appear in the TCRdb table, and some are missing; sequencing was by immunoSEQ multiplex PCR. V, J and clone size are those of that table, while D and trimming were read from the DNA. The table lists 95,000 to 150,000 clones, approximately 87% of them singletons. The chain employs TRBV7-9 and TRBJ1-4; no reliable D call. This receptor was obtained from a woman between 45 and 65 years old with acute or convalescent COVID-19. The specimen was peripheral blood. The CDR3, as DNA: TGTGCCAGCAGCCCTCTGTTACAGCTAAATGAAAAACTGTTTTTT. Protein sequence: CASSPLLQLNEKLFF. The whole variable domain, filled in from reference TRBV7-9 and TRBJ1-4, reads DTGVSQNPRHKITKRGQNVTFRCDPISEHNRLYWYRQTLGQGPEFLTYFQNEAQLEKSRLLSDRFSAERPKGSFSTLEIQRTEQGDSAMYLCASSPLLQLNEKLFFGSGTQLSVL.